What follows describes a single TCR beta chain. The antigen is unknown. This sample is drawn from a study of blood T cells in healthy people across ages. Study-wide findings and caveats: Long-lived donors carried more naive CD4+ cells and greater diversity than aged donors. The recorded TCR beta diversity per million T cells decreased in a roughly linear manner with age.

The CDR3 loop spans 13 amino acids. Trimming cost V 1 base and J 6 bases, with 8 bases left between them. Germline loops: CDR1 LNHNV, CDR2 YYDKDF (reference sequence). It was with a sample-barcoded 5' primer and a J-beta primer mix that a second PCR of roughly 7 to 12 cycles was run. MiXCR, run by TCRdb on the 5' RACE reads, gives a single entry per CDR3 protein. The repertoire includes 980,000 or so distinct CDR3 sequences, 40% to 60% of them detected once, and roughly 13% sits in the top ten. The sample was blood. The sequence was collected from a man in his thirties or forties in good health. V usage is TRBV15 and J usage is TRBJ2-3; D is perhaps TRBD1 (5 bases). CDR3 DNA sequence: TGTGCCACCAGCAGAGGTAAGGGGGATACGCAGTATTTT. Residues: CATSRGKGDTQYF.